The 10 T cell receptor beta chains given below trace back to one sample, sequenced in a study of blood T cells in healthy people across ages (dated by TCRdb to between 2015 and 2016). Receptor libraries were prepared by 5' RACE. The second PCR ran for about 6 to 11 cycles and used a J-beta primer mix along with a sample-barcoded 5' primer. Using fastp at Q25 and MiXCR, TCRdb reprocessed the public reads and kept productive beta chains. CDR3 protein sequences are deduplicated, and each keeps its most common genes and DNA. Within this sample are roughly 1.9 million distinct CDR3 sequences, with approximately 39% of them counted one time only. Together, the top ten hold 20% to 25% of the sample. The specimen was blood. The origin of the receptors is a human donor in good health.

This clonotype occurred a few times. The V and J genes are TRBV15 and TRBJ2-7; either TRBD1 or TRBD2 may fit D (5 bases each). The CDR3 length is 15 residues. V lost 1 base to trimming and J lost 2 bases, with 12 bases between them. Germline V gene sequence: CDR1 LNHNV, CDR2 YYDKDF (reference sequence). In nucleotides, the CDR3 is TGTGCCACCAGCAGAGGAGGGGACGGGACCTACGAGCAGTACTTC. Protein: CATSRGGDGTYEQYF. Full variable domain (outside the CDR3, taken from reference TRBV15 and TRBJ2-7): DAMVIQNPRYQVTQFGKPVTLSCSQTLNHNVMYWYQQKSSQAPKLLFHYYDKDFNNEADTPDNFQSRRPNTSFCFLDIRSPGLGDTAMYLCATSRGGDGTYEQYFGPGTRLTVT.

The J gene is TRBJ2-7, the V gene TRBV28; TRBD2 might be the D (5 bases). Trimming left V 7 bases short and J 2 bases short, with 15 bases between. CDR3 size: 14 residues. Per the germline V gene, CDR1 is MDHEN and CDR2 is SYDVKM. CDR3 DNA: TGTGCCAGCATGGAGGAAAGGACCCCCTACGAGCAGTACTTC. Translating gives CASMEERTPYEQYF.

The chain links TRBV7-9 to TRBJ2-7; no clear D. CDR3 length: 13 amino acids. Germline lookup yields CDR1 SEHNR and CDR2 FQNEAQ (reference sequence). The V and J ends lost 5 bases and 7 bases respectively, with 15 bases between them. CDR3 amino acids: CASSKNDGLEQYF. For the CDR3, the DNA is TGTGCCAGCAGCAAAAATGACGGCCTGGAGCAGTACTTC.

This clonotype was observed a handful of times. A much larger clonotype is one base distant, so this may be a read error. The V call is TRBV4-2, the J call TRBJ1-4; no reliable D call. The CDR3 runs 15 residues. Germline loops: CDR1 LGHNA, CDR2 YNFKEQ. The CDR3 spells CTSSQDTRGIEKLFF. For the CDR3, the DNA is TGTACCAGCAGCCAAGATACCAGAGGAATTGAAAAACTGTTTTTT.

The chain combines TRBV7-2 with TRBJ2-2; 7 bases map to TRBD1. This CDR3 has 18 residues. The V gene's germline CDR1 is SGHTA and CDR2 FQGNSA. V was clipped by 5 bases and J by 0 bases; unmatched bases: 12. The CDR3 DNA reads TGTGCCAGCAGCAAATGGCTGGTTGACAGGGCGAACACCGGGGAGCTGTTTTTT. The encoded protein is CASSKWLVDRANTGELFF.

This clonotype came up a few times. The gene calls are TRBV7-9 and TRBJ2-3; tentatively, D is TRBD2 (6 bases). From germline, CDR1 is SEHNR and CDR2 FQNEAQ (reference sequence). Trimming left V 6 bases short and J 3 bases short, with 16 bases between. The CDR3 has 15 residues. The CDR3 bases are TGTGCCAGCAGTGAACTAGCACGGGGAACAGATACGCAGTATTTT. Its protein product is CASSELARGTDTQYF.

This clonotype has ten or more counts. The V gene is TRBV29-1, the J gene TRBJ1-2; maybe TRBD1 (6 bases). Germline loops: CDR1 SQVTM, CDR2 ANQGSEA. V was cut by 5 bases and J by 8 bases, with 12 bases left in between. This CDR3 spans 11 amino acids. This CDR3 is CSVTDSRGYTF. CDR3 coding DNA: TGCAGCGTTACGGACAGCAGGGGCTACACCTTC.

This chain connects TRBV7-9 to TRBJ2-7; D might be TRBD2 (8 bases). The CDR3 spans 15 residues. The germline CDR1 and CDR2 sequences are SEHNR and FQNEAQ (reference sequence). The V end lost 4 bases, the J end lost 7 bases, and 20 bases lay between the germline ends. The DNA of the CDR3 is TGTGCCAGCAGCTCCGGGAGGGGGCCTTACAATGAGCAGTACTTC. The encoded protein is CASSSGRGPYNEQYF.

This clonotype was found a few times. V and J are TRBV29-1 and TRBJ1-2, with a tentative D call TRBD1 (5 bases). Between the trimmed V and J ends, which lost 4 bases and 7 bases, there was a span of 16 bases. The germline CDR1 and CDR2 sequences are SQVTM and ANQGSEA. This CDR3 has 13 residues. CDR3 loop: CSVGLSGHSGYTF. In DNA, the CDR3 is TGCAGCGTTGGATTATCAGGGCATAGTGGCTACACCTTC.

This chain joins TRBV4-3 and TRBJ2-1; the match to TRBD1 covers 7 bases. V lost 0 bases to trimming and J lost 5 bases; unmatched junction nucleotides: 10. The CDR3 runs 17 residues. Germline V lookup: CDR1 LGHNA, CDR2 YSLEER. The CDR3 is CASSQERSRQGDNEQFF. The CDR3 DNA reads TGCGCCAGCAGCCAAGAGAGGTCGAGACAGGGCGACAATGAGCAGTTCTTC.